This TCR beta chain was sequenced for a study of CD8 T cells in Susac syndrome. Notes on the study in general: As the study acknowledged, the number of individuals in its TCR sequencing and HLA analysis was relatively small.

Germline V gene data show CDR1 as MDHEN and CDR2 as SYDVKM. The CDR3 length is 14 residues. The V end was cut by 3 bases, the J end by 5 bases, with 12 bases between. RNA totalling roughly 0.5 to 1 ug underwent reverse transcription with random hexamers. Amplification of TCR beta CDR3 was carried out by immunoSEQ multiplex PCR, which covered 54 Vbeta and 13 Jbeta segments. TCRdb fed the immunoSEQ multiplex PCR reads into MiXCR, producing one record per CDR3 protein. The sample lists more than 70,000 distinct CDR3 sequences, 91% occurring once. Of note for this clonotype: What it binds is not known.

The multiple sclerosis controls were treatment-naive patients with relapsing-remitting disease that was stable or active. Purification of the CD8+ and CD4+ T cells relied on negative isolation, and TEMRA cells underwent FACS enrichment. This receptor was obtained from a human donor with multiple sclerosis. Sequenced: CD8+ T cells from PBMCs. This chain joins TRBV28 and TRBJ2-3; D call uncertain. CDR3: CASSFFQRKDTQYF. CDR3 nucleotides: TGTGCCAGCAGTTTCTTTCAAAGGAAAGATACGCAGTATTTT.